Sequencing of this TCR beta chain was carried out in a study of T cell responses to AZD1222 COVID-19 vaccine. Study background: Second-dose intervals near 4 or 12 weeks were combined.

As to this clone: Antigen specificity is unknown.

CDR3 length equals 16 residues. Germline V CDR1 and CDR2: SQVTM, ANQGSEA. Losses at the gene ends were 7 bases for V and 0 bases for J; bases not matched to a gene: 7. General study results and limits: With dominance at 160-218 and 743-854, vaccine-associated CD4 TCRs spanned spike. White British donors predominated, females outnumbered males, and clonal diversity was possibly underestimated. Per reports, nearly half of all spike-specific TCRs target regions that are unmutated in variants.

The table came from immunoSEQ multiplex PCR; TCRdb's copy has only in-frame clones and leaves some out. The top ten hold 5.5% to 7% of the sample, which has about 120,000 clones, 89% seen once. The source material was peripheral blood, sampled on day 0 of AZD1222 vaccination. The gene calls are TRBV29-1 and TRBJ2-6; 9 bases are shared with TRBD1. This receptor was taken from an adult in good health. The CDR3 loop is CSATTGGGSGANVLTF. CDR3 nucleotide sequence: TGCAGCGCCACGACAGGGGGGGGCTCTGGGGCCAACGTCCTGACTTTC.